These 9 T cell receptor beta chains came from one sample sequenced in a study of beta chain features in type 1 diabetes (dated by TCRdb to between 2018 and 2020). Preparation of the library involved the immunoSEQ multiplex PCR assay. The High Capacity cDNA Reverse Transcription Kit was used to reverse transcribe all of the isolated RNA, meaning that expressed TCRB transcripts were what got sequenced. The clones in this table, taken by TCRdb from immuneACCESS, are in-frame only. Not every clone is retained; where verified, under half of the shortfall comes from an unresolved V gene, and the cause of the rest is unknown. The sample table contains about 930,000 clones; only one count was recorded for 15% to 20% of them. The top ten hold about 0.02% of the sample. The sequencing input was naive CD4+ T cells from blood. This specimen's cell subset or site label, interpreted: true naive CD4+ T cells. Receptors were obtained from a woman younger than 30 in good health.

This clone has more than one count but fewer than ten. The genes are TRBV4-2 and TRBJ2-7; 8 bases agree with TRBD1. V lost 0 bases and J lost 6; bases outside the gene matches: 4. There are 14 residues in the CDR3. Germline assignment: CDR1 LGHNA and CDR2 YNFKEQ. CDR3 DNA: TGTGCCAGCAGCCAAGAGAGGACAGGGACCGAGCAGTACTTC. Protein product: CASSQERTGTEQYF.

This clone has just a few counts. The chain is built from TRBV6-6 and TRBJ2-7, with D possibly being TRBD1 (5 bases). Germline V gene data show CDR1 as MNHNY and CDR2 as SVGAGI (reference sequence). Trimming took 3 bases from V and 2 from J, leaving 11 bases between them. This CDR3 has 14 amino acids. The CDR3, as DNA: TGTGCCAGCAGTTATTTATGGGGCACCTACGAGCAGTACTTC. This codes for CASSYLWGTYEQYF.

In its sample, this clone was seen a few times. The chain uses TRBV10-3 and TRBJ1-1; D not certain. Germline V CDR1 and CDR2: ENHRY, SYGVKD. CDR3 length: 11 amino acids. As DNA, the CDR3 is TGTGCGACGAGGAGGTACACTGAAGCTTTCTTT. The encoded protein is CATRRYTEAFF.

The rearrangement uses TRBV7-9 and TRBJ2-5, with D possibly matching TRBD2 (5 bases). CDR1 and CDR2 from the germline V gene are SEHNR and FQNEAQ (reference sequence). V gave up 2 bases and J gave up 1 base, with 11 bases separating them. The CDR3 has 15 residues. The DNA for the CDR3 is TGTGCCAGCAGCTTAAGGCGGCGGGTCCAAGAGACCCAGTACTTC. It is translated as CASSLRRRVQETQYF. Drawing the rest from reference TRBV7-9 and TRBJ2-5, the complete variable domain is DTGVSQNPRHKITKRGQNVTFRCDPISEHNRLYWYRQTLGQGPEFLTYFQNEAQLEKSRLLSDRFSAERPKGSFSTLEIQRTEQGDSAMYLCASSLRRRVQETQYFGPGTRLLVL.

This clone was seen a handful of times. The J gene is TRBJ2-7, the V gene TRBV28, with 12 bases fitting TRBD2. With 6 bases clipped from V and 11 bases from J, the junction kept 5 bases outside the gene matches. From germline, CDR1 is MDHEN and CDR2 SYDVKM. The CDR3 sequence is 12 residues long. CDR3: CASSLRLAGEYF. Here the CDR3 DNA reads TGTGCCAGCAGCTTGAGACTAGCGGGAGAGTACTTC.

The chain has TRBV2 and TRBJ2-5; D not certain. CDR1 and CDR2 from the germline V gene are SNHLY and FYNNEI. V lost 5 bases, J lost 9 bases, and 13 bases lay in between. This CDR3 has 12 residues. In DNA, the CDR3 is TGTGCCAGCAGTCCAACCCGGTTGTCCCAGTACTTC. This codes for CASSPTRLSQYF. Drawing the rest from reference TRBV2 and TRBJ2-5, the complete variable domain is EPEVTQTPSHQVTQMGQEVILRCVPISNHLYFYWYRQILGQKVEFLVSFYNNEISEKSEIFDDQFSVERPDGSNFTLKIRSTKLEDSAMYFCASSPTRLSQYFGPGTRLLVL.

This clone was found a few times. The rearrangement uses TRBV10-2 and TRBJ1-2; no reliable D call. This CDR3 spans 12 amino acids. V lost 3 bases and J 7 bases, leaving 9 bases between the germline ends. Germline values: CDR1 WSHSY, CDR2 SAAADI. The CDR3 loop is CASSDRIGGYTF. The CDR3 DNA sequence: TGCGCCAGCAGTGACAGGATCGGTGGCTACACCTTC.

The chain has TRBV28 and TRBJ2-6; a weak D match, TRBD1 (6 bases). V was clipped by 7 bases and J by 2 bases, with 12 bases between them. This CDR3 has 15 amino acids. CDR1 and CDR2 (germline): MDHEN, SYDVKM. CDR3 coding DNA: TGTGCCAGCAAAACAGCAGGGGCTGGGGCCAACGTCCTGACTTTC. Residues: CASKTAGAGANVLTF.

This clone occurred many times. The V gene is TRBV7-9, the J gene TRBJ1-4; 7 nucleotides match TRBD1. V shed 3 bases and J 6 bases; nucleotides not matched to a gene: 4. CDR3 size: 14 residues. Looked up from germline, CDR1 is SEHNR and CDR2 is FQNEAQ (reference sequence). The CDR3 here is CASSLSQGYEKLFF. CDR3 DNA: TGTGCCAGCAGCTTGTCACAGGGGTATGAAAAACTGTTTTTT. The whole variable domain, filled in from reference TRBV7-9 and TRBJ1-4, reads DTGVSQNPRHKITKRGQNVTFRCDPISEHNRLYWYRQTLGQGPEFLTYFQNEAQLEKSRLLSDRFSAERPKGSFSTLEIQRTEQGDSAMYLCASSLSQGYEKLFFGSGTQLSVL.